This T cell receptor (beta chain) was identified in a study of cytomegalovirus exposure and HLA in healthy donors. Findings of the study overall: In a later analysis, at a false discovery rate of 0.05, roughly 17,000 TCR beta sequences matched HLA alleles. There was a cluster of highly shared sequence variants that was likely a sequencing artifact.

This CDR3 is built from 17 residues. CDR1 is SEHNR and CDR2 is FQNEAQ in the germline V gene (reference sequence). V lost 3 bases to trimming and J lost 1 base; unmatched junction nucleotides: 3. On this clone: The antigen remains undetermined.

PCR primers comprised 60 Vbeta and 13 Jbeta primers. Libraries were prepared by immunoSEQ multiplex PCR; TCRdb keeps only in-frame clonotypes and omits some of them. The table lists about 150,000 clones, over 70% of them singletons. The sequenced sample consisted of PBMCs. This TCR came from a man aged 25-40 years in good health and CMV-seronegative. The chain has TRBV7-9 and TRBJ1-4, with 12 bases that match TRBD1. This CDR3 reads CASSLGDRGRTNEKLFF. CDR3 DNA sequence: TGTGCCAGCAGCTTGGGGGACAGGGGGCGAACTAATGAAAAACTGTTTTTT. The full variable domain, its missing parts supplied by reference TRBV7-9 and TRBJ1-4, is DTGVSQNPRHKITKRGQNVTFRCDPISEHNRLYWYRQTLGQGPEFLTYFQNEAQLEKSRLLSDRFSAERPKGSFSTLEIQRTEQGDSAMYLCASSLGDRGRTNEKLFFGSGTQLSVL.